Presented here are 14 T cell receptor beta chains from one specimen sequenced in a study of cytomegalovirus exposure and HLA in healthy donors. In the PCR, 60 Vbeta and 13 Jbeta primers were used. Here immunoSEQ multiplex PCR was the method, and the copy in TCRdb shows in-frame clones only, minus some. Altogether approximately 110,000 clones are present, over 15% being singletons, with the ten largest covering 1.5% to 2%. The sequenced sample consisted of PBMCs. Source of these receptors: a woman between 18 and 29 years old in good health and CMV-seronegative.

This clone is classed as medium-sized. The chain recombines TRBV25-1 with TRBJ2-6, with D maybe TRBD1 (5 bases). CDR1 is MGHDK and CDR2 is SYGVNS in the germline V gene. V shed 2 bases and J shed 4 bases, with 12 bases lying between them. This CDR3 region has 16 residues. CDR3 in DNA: TGTGCCAGCAGTGAACCTCAGGGCTCCGGGGCCAACGTCCTGACTTTC. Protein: CASSEPQGSGANVLTF. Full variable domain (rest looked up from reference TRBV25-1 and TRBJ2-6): EADIYQTPRYLVIGTGKKITLECSQTMGHDKMYWYQQDPGMELHLIHYSYGVNSTEKGDLSSESTVSRIRTEHFPLTLESARPSHTSQYLCASSEPQGSGANVLTFGAGSRLTVL.

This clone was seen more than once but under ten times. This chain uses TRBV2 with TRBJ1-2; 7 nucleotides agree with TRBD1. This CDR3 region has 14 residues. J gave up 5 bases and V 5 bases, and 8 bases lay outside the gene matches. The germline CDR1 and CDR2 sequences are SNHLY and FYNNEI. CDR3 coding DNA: TGTGCCAGCAGTAGACGGACAGGAGTTTATGGCTACACCTTC. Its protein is CASSRRTGVYGYTF. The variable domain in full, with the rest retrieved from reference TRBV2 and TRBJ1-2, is EPEVTQTPSHQVTQMGQEVILRCVPISNHLYFYWYRQILGQKVEFLVSFYNNEISEKSEIFDDQFSVERPDGSNFTLKIRSTKLEDSAMYFCASSRRTGVYGYTFGSGTRLTVV.

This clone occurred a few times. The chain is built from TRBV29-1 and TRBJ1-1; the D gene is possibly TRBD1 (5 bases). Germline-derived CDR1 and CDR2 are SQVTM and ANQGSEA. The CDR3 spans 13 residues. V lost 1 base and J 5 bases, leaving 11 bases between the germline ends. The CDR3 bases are TGCAGCGTTGAAGGGGCAGGGAGGACTGAAGCTTTCTTT. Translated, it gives CSVEGAGRTEAFF.

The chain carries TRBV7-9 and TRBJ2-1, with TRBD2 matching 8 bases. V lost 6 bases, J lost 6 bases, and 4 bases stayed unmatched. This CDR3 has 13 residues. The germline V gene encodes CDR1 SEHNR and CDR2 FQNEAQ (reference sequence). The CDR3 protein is CASSETSANEQFF. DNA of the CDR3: TGTGCCAGCAGTGAGACTAGCGCCAATGAGCAGTTCTTC.

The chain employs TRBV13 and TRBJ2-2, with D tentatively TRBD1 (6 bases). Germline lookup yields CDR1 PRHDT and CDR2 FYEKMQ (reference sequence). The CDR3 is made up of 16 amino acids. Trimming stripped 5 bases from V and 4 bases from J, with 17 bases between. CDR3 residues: CASSTPQGSSTGELFF. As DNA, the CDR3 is TGTGCCAGCAGCACGCCCCAGGGGTCTAGCACCGGGGAGCTGTTTTTT.

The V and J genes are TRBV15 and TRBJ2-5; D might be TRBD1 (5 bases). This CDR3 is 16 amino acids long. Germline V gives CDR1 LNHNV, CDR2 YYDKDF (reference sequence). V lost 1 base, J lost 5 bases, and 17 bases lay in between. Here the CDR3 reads CATSRVGAAQGETQYF. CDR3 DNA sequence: TGTGCCACCAGCAGAGTAGGGGCGGCGCAAGGGGAGACCCAGTACTTC.

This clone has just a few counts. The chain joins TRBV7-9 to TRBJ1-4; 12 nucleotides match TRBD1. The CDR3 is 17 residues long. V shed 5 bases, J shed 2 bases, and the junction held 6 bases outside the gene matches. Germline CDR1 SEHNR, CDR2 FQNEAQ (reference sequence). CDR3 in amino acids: CASSPGTGGATNEKLFF. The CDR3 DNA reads TGTGCCAGCAGCCCCGGGACAGGGGGCGCGACTAATGAAAAACTGTTTTTT.

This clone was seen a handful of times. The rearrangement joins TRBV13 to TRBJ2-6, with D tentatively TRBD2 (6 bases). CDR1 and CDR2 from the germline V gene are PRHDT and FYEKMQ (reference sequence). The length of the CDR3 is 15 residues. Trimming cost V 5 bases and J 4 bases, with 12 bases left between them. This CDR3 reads CASSPGDSGANVLTF. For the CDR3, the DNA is TGTGCCAGCAGCCCTGGGGACTCCGGGGCCAACGTCCTGACTTTC.

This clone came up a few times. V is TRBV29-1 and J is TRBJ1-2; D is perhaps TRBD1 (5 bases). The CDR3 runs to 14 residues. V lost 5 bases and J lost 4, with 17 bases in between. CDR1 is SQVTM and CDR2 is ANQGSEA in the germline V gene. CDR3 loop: CSVLGSGGTYGYTF. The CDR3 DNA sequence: TGCAGCGTTCTTGGTTCGGGGGGAACCTATGGCTACACCTTC.

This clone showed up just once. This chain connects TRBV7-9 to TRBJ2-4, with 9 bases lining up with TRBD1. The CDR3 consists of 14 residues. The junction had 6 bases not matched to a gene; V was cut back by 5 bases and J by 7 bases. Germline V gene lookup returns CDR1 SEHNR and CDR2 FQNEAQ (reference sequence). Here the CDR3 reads CASSPLQGANIQYF. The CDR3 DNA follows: TGTGCCAGCAGCCCTTTACAGGGGGCGAACATTCAGTACTTC.

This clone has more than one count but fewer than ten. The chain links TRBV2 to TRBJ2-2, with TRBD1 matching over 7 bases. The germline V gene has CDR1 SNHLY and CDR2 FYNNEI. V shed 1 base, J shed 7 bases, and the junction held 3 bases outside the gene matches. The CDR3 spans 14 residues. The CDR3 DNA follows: TGTGCCAGCAGTGAAGAGGGGGCGTACGGGGAGCTGTTTTTT. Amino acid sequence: CASSEEGAYGELFF.

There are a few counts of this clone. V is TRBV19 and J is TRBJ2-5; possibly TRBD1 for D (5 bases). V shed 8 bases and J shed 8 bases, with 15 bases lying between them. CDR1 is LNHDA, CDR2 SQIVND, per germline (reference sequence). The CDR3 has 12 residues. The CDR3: CASYGQGGTQYF. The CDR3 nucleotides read TGTGCCAGTTACGGGCAGGGCGGCACCCAGTACTTC.

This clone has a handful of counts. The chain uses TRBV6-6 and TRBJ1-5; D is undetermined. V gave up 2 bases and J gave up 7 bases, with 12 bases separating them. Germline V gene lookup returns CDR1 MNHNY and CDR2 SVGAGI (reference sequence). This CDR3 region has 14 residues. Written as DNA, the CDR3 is TGTGCCAGCAGTTACCGCCAGGTGGAACAGCCCCAGCATTTT. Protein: CASSYRQVEQPQHF.

The CDR3 DNA is TGTGCCAGCAGTGACGACAGTAATCAGCCCCAGCATTTT. Amino acid sequence: CASSDDSNQPQHF. The chain combines TRBV2 with TRBJ1-5; tentative D call: TRBD1 (5 bases). There are 13 residues in the CDR3. V gave up 3 bases and J gave up 4 bases, with 7 bases separating them. The germline CDR1 and CDR2 sequences are SNHLY and FYNNEI.